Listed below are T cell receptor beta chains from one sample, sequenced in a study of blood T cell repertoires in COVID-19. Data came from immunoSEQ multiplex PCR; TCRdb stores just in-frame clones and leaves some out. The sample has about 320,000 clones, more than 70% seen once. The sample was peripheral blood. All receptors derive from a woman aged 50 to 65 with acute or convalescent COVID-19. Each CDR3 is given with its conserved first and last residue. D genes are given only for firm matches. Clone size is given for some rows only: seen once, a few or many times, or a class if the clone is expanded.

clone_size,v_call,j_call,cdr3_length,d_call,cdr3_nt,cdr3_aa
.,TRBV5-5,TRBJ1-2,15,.,TGTGCCAGCAGCTTGGAAAGCTACTCTAACTATGGCTACACCTTC,CASSLESYSNYGYTF
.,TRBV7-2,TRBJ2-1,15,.,TGTGCCAGCAGCTTGGCTAGGAGTCTGGGGGGTGAGCAGTTCTTC,CASSLARSLGGEQFF
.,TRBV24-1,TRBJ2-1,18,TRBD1,TGTGCCACCAGTGATGAAAGTCCGGGCCAGGGGGCGAACAATGAGCAGTTCTTC,CATSDESPGQGANNEQFF
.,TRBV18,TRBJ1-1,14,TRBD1,TGTGCCAGCTCAGCCCGGACAGGGGGCTTTGAAGCTTTCTTT,CASSARTGGFEAFF
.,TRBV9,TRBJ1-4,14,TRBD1,TGTGCCAGCAGCCGACAGGGGGCGAACGAAAAACTGTTTTTT,CASSRQGANEKLFF
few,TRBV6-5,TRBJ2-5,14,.,TGTGCCAGCAGTCCCACCGCCGGGGGAGAGACCCAGTACTTC,CASSPTAGGETQYF
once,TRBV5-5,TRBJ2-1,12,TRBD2,TGTGCCAGCAGCTCCACCCCCCGGGAGGGGTTCTTC,CASSSTPREGFF
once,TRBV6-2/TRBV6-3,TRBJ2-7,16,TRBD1,TGTGCCAGCAGTTACTCGTATGGACAGGGGGGCTACGAGCAGTACTTC,CASSYSYGQGGYEQYF
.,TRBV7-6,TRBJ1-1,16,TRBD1,TGTGCCAGCAGCCCTCGGACAGGGCGGATGAACACTGAAGCTTTCTTT,CASSPRTGRMNTEAFF
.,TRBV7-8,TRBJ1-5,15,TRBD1,TGTGCCAGCAGCTCCCGGACAGGGGGCTTTCAGCCCCAGCATTTT,CASSSRTGGFQPQHF
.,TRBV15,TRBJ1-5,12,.,TGTGCCACCAGCAGGGCCAACCAGCCCCAGCATTTT,CATSRANQPQHF
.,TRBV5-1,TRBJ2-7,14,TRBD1,TGCGCCAGCAGCTTGGACAGGGGGCTATACGAGCAGTACTTC,CASSLDRGLYEQYF
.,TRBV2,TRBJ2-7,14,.,TGTGCCAGCAGTGTTGACAGCAACCCCTACGAGCAGTACTTC,CASSVDSNPYEQYF
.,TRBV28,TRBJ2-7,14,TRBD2,TGTGCCAGCAGTTTCATAGGGGAGGGCTACGAGCAGTACTTC,CASSFIGEGYEQYF
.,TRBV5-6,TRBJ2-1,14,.,TGTGCCAGCATCGGAGCGGACTCCTACAATGAGCAGTTCTTC,CASIGADSYNEQFF
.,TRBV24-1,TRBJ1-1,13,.,TGTGCCACCAGAAAACAGGTTGACACTGAAGCTTTCTTT,CATRKQVDTEAFF
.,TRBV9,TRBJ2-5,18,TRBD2,TGTGCCAGCAGCGGAGAGAAAACCGGGACTAGCGGACAAGAGACCCAGTACTTC,CASSGEKTGTSGQETQYF
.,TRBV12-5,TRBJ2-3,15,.,TGTGCTAGTGGTTTGACCCCCACAGGGTCAGATACGCAGTATTTT,CASGLTPTGSDTQYF
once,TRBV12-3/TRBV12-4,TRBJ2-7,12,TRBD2,TGTGCCAGCCGACTAGCGGGAGCTCAGCAGTACTTC,CASRLAGAQQYF
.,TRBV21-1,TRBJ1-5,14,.,TGTGCCAGCTCAGGACAGGTCCGGGATCAGCCCCAGCATTTT,CASSGQVRDQPQHF
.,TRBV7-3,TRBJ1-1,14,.,TGTGCCAGCAGCTCCCATACGGACAGCCCTGAAGCTTTCTTT,CASSSHTDSPEAFF
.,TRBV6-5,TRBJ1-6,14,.,TGTGCCACTAGAAGTGGGGGGGTGGTGGCACCCCTCCACTTT,CATRSGGVVAPLHF
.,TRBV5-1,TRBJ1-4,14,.,TGCGCCAGCAGTGCGGGGATCCCTAATGAAAAACTGTTTTTT,CASSAGIPNEKLFF
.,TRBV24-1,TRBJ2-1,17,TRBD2,TGTGCCACCAGTGATTTGCGACGACTAGCGGGAGTGGATGAGCAGTTCTTC,CATSDLRRLAGVDEQFF
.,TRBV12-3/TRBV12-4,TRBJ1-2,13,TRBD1,TGTGCCAGCAGTCCGACAGGGACCTATGGCTACACCTTC,CASSPTGTYGYTF
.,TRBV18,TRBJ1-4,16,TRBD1,TGTGCCAGCTCACCACCCCAGGGGGCGGCCGGTGAAAAACTGTTTTTT,CASSPPQGAAGEKLFF
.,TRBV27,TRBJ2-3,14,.,TGTGCCAGCAGCCTAGATTCAATCCGGGATACGCAGTATTTT,CASSLDSIRDTQYF
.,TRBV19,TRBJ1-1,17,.,TGTGCCAGTAGTATAGCCATCGGGACTTTCTTAAACACTGAAGCTTTCTTT,CASSIAIGTFLNTEAFF